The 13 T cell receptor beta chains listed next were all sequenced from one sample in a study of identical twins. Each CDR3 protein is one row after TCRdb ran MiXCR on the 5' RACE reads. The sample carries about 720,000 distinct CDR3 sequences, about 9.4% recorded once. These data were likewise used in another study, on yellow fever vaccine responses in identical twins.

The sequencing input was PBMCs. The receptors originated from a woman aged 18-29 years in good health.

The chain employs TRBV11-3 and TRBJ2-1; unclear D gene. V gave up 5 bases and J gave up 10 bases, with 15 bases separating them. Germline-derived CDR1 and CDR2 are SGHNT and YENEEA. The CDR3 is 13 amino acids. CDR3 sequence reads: CASSPGPRQEQFF. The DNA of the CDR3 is TGTGCCAGCAGCCCCGGTCCCCGCCAGGAGCAGTTCTTC.

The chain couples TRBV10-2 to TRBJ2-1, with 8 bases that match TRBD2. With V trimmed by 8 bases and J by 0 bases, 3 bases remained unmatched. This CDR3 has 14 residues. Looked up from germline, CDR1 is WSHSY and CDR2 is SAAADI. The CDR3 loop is CASGGGSSYNEQFF. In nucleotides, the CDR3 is TGCGCCAGCGGCGGGGGGAGCTCCTACAATGAGCAGTTCTTC.

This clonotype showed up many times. The CDR3: CASSPRLAGGPANEQFF. CDR3 DNA: TGTGCCAGCAGTCCCCGACTAGCGGGGGGGCCTGCCAATGAGCAGTTCTTC. V usage is TRBV12-3 or TRBV12-4 and J usage is TRBJ2-1, with TRBD2 identical over 14 bases. This CDR3 has 17 amino acids. Trimming removed 5 bases from V and 6 bases from J; junction bases left unmatched: 9.

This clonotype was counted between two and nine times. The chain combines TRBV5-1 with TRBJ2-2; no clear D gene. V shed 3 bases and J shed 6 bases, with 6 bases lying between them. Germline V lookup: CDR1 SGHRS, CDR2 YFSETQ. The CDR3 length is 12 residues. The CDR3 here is CASSSVAGELFF. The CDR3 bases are TGCGCCAGCAGCTCCGTAGCCGGGGAGCTGTTTTTT.

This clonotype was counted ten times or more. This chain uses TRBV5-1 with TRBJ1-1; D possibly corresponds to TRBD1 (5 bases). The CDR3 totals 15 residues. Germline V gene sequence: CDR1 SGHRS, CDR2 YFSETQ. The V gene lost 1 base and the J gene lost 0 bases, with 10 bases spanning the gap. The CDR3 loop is CASSLKQGMNTEAFF. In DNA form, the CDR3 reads TGCGCCAGCAGCTTGAAGCAGGGCATGAACACTGAAGCTTTCTTT.

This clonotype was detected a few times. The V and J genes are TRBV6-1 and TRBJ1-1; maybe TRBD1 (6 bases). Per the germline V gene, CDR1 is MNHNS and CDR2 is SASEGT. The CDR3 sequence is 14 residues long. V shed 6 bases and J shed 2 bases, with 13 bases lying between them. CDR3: CASRATGANTEAFF. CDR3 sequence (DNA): TGTGCCAGCAGGGCGACAGGAGCAAACACTGAAGCTTTCTTT.

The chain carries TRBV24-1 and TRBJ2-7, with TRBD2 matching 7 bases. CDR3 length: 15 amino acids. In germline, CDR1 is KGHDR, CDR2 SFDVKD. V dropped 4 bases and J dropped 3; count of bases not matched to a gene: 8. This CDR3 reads CATSDPGGGIYEQYF. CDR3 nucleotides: TGTGCCACCAGTGACCCTGGGGGAGGGATCTACGAGCAGTACTTC.

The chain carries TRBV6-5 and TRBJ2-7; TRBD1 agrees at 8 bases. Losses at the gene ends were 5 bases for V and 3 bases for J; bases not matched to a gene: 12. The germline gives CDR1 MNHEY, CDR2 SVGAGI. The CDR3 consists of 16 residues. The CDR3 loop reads CASSRRGAGGFYEQYF. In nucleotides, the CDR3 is TGTGCCAGCAGTCGACGAGGGGCAGGGGGCTTCTACGAGCAGTACTTC.

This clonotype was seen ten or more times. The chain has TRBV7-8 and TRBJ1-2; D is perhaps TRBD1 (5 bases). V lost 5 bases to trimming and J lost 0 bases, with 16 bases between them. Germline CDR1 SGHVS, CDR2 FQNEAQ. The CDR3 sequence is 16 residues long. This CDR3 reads CASSKEGTVSNYGYTF. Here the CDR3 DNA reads TGTGCCAGCAGCAAGGAAGGGACTGTATCTAACTATGGCTACACCTTC.

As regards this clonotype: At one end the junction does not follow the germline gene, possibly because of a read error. CDR3 in amino acids: CASRLTGVHSYDQYF. CDR3 coding DNA: TGTGCCAGCAGGCTAACAGGGGTACACTCCTACGACCAGTACTTC. The J gene is TRBJ2-7, the V gene TRBV6-1; 7 bases are shared with TRBD1. Germline assignment: CDR1 MNHNS and CDR2 SASEGT. The CDR3 runs to 15 residues.

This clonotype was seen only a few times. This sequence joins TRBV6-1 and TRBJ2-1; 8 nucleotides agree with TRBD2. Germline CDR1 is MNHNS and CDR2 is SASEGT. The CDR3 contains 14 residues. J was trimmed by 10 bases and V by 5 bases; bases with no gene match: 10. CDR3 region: CASSRTGLADEQFF. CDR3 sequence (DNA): TGTGCCAGCAGTCGAACAGGACTAGCTGACGAGCAGTTCTTC.

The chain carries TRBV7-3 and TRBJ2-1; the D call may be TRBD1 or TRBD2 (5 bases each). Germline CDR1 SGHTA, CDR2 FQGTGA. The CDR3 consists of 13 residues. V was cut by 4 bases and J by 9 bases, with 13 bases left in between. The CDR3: CASSSNGGGEQFF. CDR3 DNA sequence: TGTGCCAGCAGCTCTAATGGTGGGGGTGAGCAGTTCTTC.

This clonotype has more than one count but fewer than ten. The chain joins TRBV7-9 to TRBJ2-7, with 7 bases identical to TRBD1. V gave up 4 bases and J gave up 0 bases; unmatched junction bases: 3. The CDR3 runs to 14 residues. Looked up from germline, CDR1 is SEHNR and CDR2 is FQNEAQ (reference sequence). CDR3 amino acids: CASSSQGVSYEQYF. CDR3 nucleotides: TGTGCCAGCAGCTCTCAGGGGGTCTCCTACGAGCAGTACTTC.